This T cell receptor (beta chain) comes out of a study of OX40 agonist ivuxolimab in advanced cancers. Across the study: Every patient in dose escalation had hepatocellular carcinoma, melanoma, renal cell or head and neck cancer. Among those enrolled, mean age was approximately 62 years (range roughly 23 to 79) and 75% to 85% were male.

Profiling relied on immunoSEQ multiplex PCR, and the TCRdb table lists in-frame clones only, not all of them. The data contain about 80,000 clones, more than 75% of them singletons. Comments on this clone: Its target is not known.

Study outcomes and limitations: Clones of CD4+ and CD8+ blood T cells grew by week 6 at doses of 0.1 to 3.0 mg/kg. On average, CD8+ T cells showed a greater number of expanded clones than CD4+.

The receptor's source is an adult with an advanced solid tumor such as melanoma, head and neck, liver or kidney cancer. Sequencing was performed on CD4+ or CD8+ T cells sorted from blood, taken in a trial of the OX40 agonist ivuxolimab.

The DNA of the CDR3 is TGTGCCAGCAGCTCCCAGGGACTAGCGAATGAGCAGTTCTTC. This translates into CASSSQGLANEQFF. This chain joins TRBV7-3 and TRBJ2-1, with TRBD2 identical over 10 bases. The CDR3 totals 14 residues. Looked up from germline, CDR1 is SGHTA and CDR2 is FQGTGA. The junction had 4 bases not matched to a gene; V was cut back by 4 bases and J by 7 bases.